This T cell receptor beta chain is from a study of cytomegalovirus exposure and HLA in healthy donors. Points from the study as a whole: The authors later linked a missense DCLRE1C variant to TCR beta V- and J-gene trimming.

The CDR3 contains 19 residues. V was pared by 4 bases and J by 4 bases, with 26 bases between. Germline values: CDR1 MDHEN, CDR2 SYDVKM. Vbeta (60) and Jbeta (13) primers were used in the PCR. Here immunoSEQ multiplex PCR was the method, and the copy in TCRdb shows in-frame clones only, minus some. The data show 75,000 to 95,000 clones, 60% to 80% seen once. Notes on this clone: Its cognate antigen is unknown.

Sample: PBMCs. V gene TRBV28 combines with J gene TRBJ1-5; a weak D match, TRBD1 (6 bases). This TCR was recovered from a woman aged 25 to 39 in good health and CMV-seronegative. CDR3 amino acids: CASSSATGWFAAQNQPQHF. The CDR3 DNA reads as TGTGCCAGCAGTTCCGCTACAGGGTGGTTCGCCGCTCAAAATCAGCCCCAGCATTTT.